These 4 T cell receptor beta chains share one sample of origin, sequenced in a study of patients and donors after allogeneic stem cell transplantation. TCRdb called the RT-PCR reads again in MiXCR, with one record for every CDR3 protein. The repertoire holds roughly 250,000 distinct CDR3 sequences, with around 14% as singletons. Sequenced material: blood, either unsorted or a sorted T cell fraction (not recorded which). The source of these receptors is a human donor who was either an allogeneic HSCT recipient or a stem cell or donor lymphocyte infusion donor (not recorded which). It is not recorded whose cells these are; they may come from a transplant donor.

This chain uses TRBV4-1 with TRBJ2-7; possible D gene TRBD2, 6 bases. V was cut by 5 bases and J by 0 bases, with 17 bases left in between. Per germline, CDR1 MGHRA and CDR2 YSYEKL. The CDR3 totals 16 residues. CDR3 residues: CASSIQISGNSYEQYF. In DNA, the CDR3 is TGCGCCAGCAGCATACAGATTAGCGGCAACTCCTACGAGCAGTACTTC.

This clonotype was seen repeatedly, ten times or more. The CDR3 region has the DNA TGTGCCAGCAGAAACAGCGGGGGGTCCACCTACAATGAGCAGTTCTTC. It specifies CASRNSGGSTYNEQFF. The rearrangement uses TRBV6-2 or TRBV6-3 and TRBJ2-1, with TRBD2 matching 9 bases. Germline CDR1 MNHEY, CDR2 SVGEGT. The length of the CDR3 is 16 residues. V dropped 6 bases and J dropped 2; count of bases not matched to a gene: 8.

V usage is TRBV3-1 and J usage is TRBJ2-1, with a weak D call TRBD2 (5 bases). The CDR3 has 15 residues. Trimming shortened V by 4 bases and J by 10 bases, and 20 bases separated the two germline ends. CDR1 and CDR2 from the germline V gene are LGHDT and YNNKEL (reference sequence). The CDR3 DNA follows: TGTGCCAGCAGCCCGCGTCGCGGAGGACTCATCGAGCAGTTCTTC. Its translation is CASSPRRGGLIEQFF.

This CDR3 reads CASSLRTANQPQHF. As DNA, the CDR3 is TGTGCCAGCAGTTTGAGGACCGCCAATCAGCCCCAGCATTTT. The J gene is TRBJ1-5, the V gene TRBV12-3 or TRBV12-4; no clear D gene. V was shortened by 3 bases and J by 3 bases, with 9 bases between the two germline ends. The CDR3 covers 14 residues.